This T cell receptor beta chain was profiled in a study of T cell repertoires in aging, cancer and after chemotherapy. In the study overall: Over several months to years, re-sampled healthy donor repertoires clearly shared clones.

This clonotype is deemed medium-sized. TRB rearrangements spanning V, D and J were amplified using mixed TRB-A/B primers. TCRdb passed the multiplex PCR reads through MiXCR, listing each CDR3 protein once. The table has 4,500 to 5,000 distinct CDR3 sequences, 20% to 25% seen once. TCR beta rearrangements were amplified from peripheral blood genomic DNA. The specimen was blood. The TCR comes from a human donor in good health. The donor label of this sample is uncertain.

The CDR3 loop reads CASSLAGTNQPQHF. Written as DNA, the CDR3 is TGTGCCAGCAGCTTGGCAGGGACCAATCAGCCCCAGCATTTT. The chain recombines TRBV5-4 with TRBJ1-5; a weak D match, TRBD1 (5 bases). Germline assignment: CDR1 SGHNT and CDR2 YYREEE (reference sequence). The CDR3 sequence is 14 residues long. The ends were cut back, 0 bases at V and 3 bases at J, with 7 bases in the middle.